The rows below give T cell receptor beta chains drawn from one sample of a study of liver allograft versus peripheral blood T cells. TCRdb re-called the reads with MiXCR, one entry per CDR3 protein. Here the sample spans 6,000 to 7,000 distinct CDR3 sequences, less than 20% being singletons. These receptors all come from a human patient who had a liver transplant. A share of the T cells may be of graft donor origin. Both conserved end residues are part of each CDR3. The D gene is left open where the match is weak. A row's size may be missing; if present it is once, few, many or a size class.

clone_size	v_call	j_call	d_call	cdr3_aa	cdr3_nt
medium-sized	TRBV13	TRBJ1-5	-	CASSLGRGLNQPQHF	TGTGCCAGCAGCTTAGGCCGGGGCCTCAATCAGCCCCAGCATTTT
few	TRBV5-4	TRBJ1-1	TRBD1	CASSLSAGQGKETEAFF	TGTGCCAGCAGCTTGTCAGCCGGACAGGGTAAAGAGACTGAAGCTTTCTTT
few	TRBV7-9	TRBJ1-2	-	CASTPLDRSNYGYTF	TGTGCCAGCACCCCGTTGGACAGATCTAACTATGGCTACACCTTC
many	TRBV7-2	TRBJ2-7	-	CASSPTGTFTYEQYF	TGTGCCAGCAGCCCCACCGGGACATTTACCTACGAGCAGTACTTC
medium-sized	TRBV29-1	TRBJ2-7	-	CSVVGSTYEQYF	TGCAGCGTTGTGGGCAGTACCTACGAGCAGTACTTC
-	TRBV12-5	TRBJ1-1	-	CASGLTDQNTEAFF	TGTGCTAGTGGTTTGACCGACCAGAACACTGAAGCTTTCTTT
few	TRBV7-9	TRBJ1-2	-	CASSSTGISVYGYTF	TGTGCCAGCAGCTCCACAGGGATATCCGTCTATGGCTACACCTTC
many	TRBV19	TRBJ1-1	TRBD1	CASSIDQGAGEAFF	TGTGCCAGTAGTATAGACCAGGGGGCTGGTGAAGCTTTCTTT
-	TRBV12-3/TRBV12-4	TRBJ2-1	-	CASSLGLGGEQFF	TGTGCCAGCAGTTTAGGCCTCGGGGGTGAGCAGTTCTTC
-	TRBV7-9	TRBJ2-1	TRBD2	CASSRTSGGADEQFF	TGTGCCAGCAGTAGGACTAGCGGGGGGGCTGATGAGCAGTTCTTC
medium-sized	TRBV6-2/TRBV6-3	TRBJ1-2	TRBD1	CASSYLTGRRNYGYTF	TGTGCCAGCAGTTACCTGACAGGGAGGAGGAACTATGGCTACACCTTC
many	TRBV6-2/TRBV6-3	TRBJ1-2	-	CASTNPGLPTGYTF	TGTGCCAGCACCAACCCGGGACTCCCGACTGGCTACACCTTC
few	TRBV6-5	TRBJ1-1	TRBD1	CASIHETGTEAFF	TGTGCCAGCATTCACGAGACAGGGACTGAAGCTTTCTTT
-	TRBV19	TRBJ1-1	TRBD1	CASSDDRGVYTEAFF	TGTGCCAGTAGTGATGACAGGGGGGTTTACACTGAAGCTTTCTTT
many	TRBV18	TRBJ1-3	-	CASSPRPGDGNTIYF	TGTGCCAGCTCACCACGACCAGGGGACGGAAACACCATATATTTT
many	TRBV5-4	TRBJ1-2	TRBD1	CASSLRDRRKDGYTF	TGTGCCAGCAGCCTCCGGGACAGGAGGAAGGATGGCTACACCTTC
medium-sized	TRBV6-1	TRBJ1-2	-	CASSEPEGGNGYTF	TGTGCCAGCAGTGAACCCGAGGGGGGGAATGGCTACACCTTC
medium-sized	TRBV6-6	TRBJ1-2	TRBD1	CASSYSGTDGYTF	TGTGCCAGCAGTTACTCGGGGACAGATGGCTACACCTTC
many	TRBV19	TRBJ1-1	-	CATKGGVNTEAFF	TGTGCCACTAAAGGGGGGGTGAACACTGAAGCTTTCTTT
-	TRBV12-3/TRBV12-4	TRBJ1-1	-	CASILGEGEAFF	TGTGCCAGCATCTTGGGGGAAGGAGAAGCTTTCTTT
many	TRBV6-5	TRBJ1-1	-	CASSSEENTEAFF	TGTGCCAGCAGTTCGGAAGAGAACACTGAAGCTTTCTTT
medium-sized	TRBV6-6	TRBJ1-6	TRBD1	CASSYSTGGNSPLHF	TGTGCCAGCAGTTACTCGACAGGGGGCAATTCACCCCTCCACTTT
medium-sized	TRBV9	TRBJ1-3	TRBD1	CASSVGDSSGNTIYF	TGTGCCAGCAGCGTGGGGGACAGCTCTGGAAACACCATATATTTT
-	TRBV7-9	TRBJ1-2	-	CASSWHSYYGYTF	TGTGCCAGCAGCTGGCACAGCTACTATGGCTACACCTTC
many	TRBV6-2/TRBV6-3	TRBJ2-7	TRBD2	CASTPKGLGYEQYF	TGTGCCAGCACCCCCAAAGGACTAGGTTACGAGCAGTACTTC
many	TRBV9	TRBJ1-1	-	CASSSEGEAGVGKAFF	TGTGCCAGCAGCTCGGAGGGCGAAGCAGGGGTCGGTAAAGCTTTCTTT
few	TRBV27	TRBJ1-2	-	CASSLKRIGYGYTF	TGTGCCAGCAGTTTAAAAAGGATAGGCTATGGCTACACCTTC
few	TRBV19	TRBJ1-5	-	CASSIEPGAGVQPQHF	TGTGCCAGTAGTATAGAGCCCGGGGCAGGGGTTCAGCCCCAGCATTTT
-	TRBV9	TRBJ2-1	TRBD2	CASSPLAGGYNEQFF	TGTGCCAGCTCCCCCCTAGCGGGGGGGTACAATGAGCAGTTCTTC
-	TRBV10-2	TRBJ1-1	-	CASSDHDQYPNTEAFF	TGCGCCAGCAGTGACCACGACCAGTACCCCAACACTGAAGCTTTCTTT
medium-sized	TRBV13	TRBJ2-7	TRBD1	CASSLGGQGYEQYF	TGTGCCAGCAGCTTAGGGGGACAGGGGTACGAGCAGTACTTC
many	TRBV27	TRBJ1-5	TRBD1	CASRSLDRGFQPQHF	TGTGCCAGCAGATCCTTGGACAGGGGGTTTCAGCCCCAGCATTTT
many	TRBV19	TRBJ1-4	TRBD1	CASVGNRGYNEKLFF	TGTGCCAGTGTCGGTAACAGGGGGTATAATGAAAAACTGTTTTTT
medium-sized	TRBV5-6	TRBJ1-6	TRBD1	CASSRSGTGGTSPLHF	TGTGCCAGCAGCCGCTCCGGGACAGGGGGCACTTCACCCCTCCACTTT
hyperexpanded	TRBV19	TRBJ1-1	-	CASSIGMDTEAFF	TGTGCCAGTAGTATAGGAATGGACACTGAAGCTTTCTTT
many	TRBV7-2	TRBJ1-6	-	CASSFESGESSYNSPLHF	TGTGCCAGCAGCTTCGAGTCGGGGGAGAGCTCCTATAATTCACCCCTCCACTTT
many	TRBV12-3/TRBV12-4	TRBJ2-2	TRBD2	CASSLLASNTGELFF	TGTGCCAGCAGCCTACTAGCGTCGAACACCGGGGAGCTGTTTTTT
many	TRBV13	TRBJ1-4	-	CASSLRGNEKLFF	TGTGCCAGCAGCCTTAGGGGGAATGAAAAACTGTTTTTT
-	TRBV5-4	TRBJ1-2	-	CASTYGFRDTDNYGYTF	TGTGCCAGCACCTACGGGTTCCGGGACACCGATAACTATGGCTACACCTTC
many	TRBV6-6	TRBJ2-7	TRBD1	CASKGQGLYEQYF	TGTGCCAGCAAGGGACAGGGTTTGTACGAGCAGTACTTC
-	TRBV6-5	TRBJ1-2	-	CASSPGIRSPYGYTF	TGTGCCAGCAGCCCAGGGATCCGGTCTCCCTATGGCTACACCTTC
-	TRBV5-5	TRBJ2-7	-	CASSLENSGDPHEQYF	TGTGCCAGCAGCTTGGAGAACTCGGGGGATCCCCACGAGCAGTACTTC
-	TRBV12-3/TRBV12-4	TRBJ1-1	-	CASSPYPGAEAFF	TGTGCCAGCAGTCCTTACCCAGGGGCGGAAGCTTTCTTT
many	TRBV27	TRBJ1-2	-	CASSLTGGNYGYTF	TGTGCCAGCAGTTTAACCGGGGGTAACTATGGCTACACCTTC
many	TRBV6-1	TRBJ1-1	TRBD1	CASRGTGNTEAFF	TGTGCCAGCAGGGGGACAGGGAACACTGAAGCTTTCTTT
-	TRBV27	TRBJ1-1	-	CASSLMTAKNTEAFF	TGTGCCAGCAGCTTGATGACAGCCAAGAACACTGAAGCTTTCTTT
many	TRBV27	TRBJ1-1	-	CASSFLGGLTEAFF	TGTGCCAGCAGTTTCTTGGGGGGCCTCACTGAAGCTTTCTTT
-	TRBV7-9	TRBJ1-4	TRBD1	CASSLIGGQGLSTNEKLFF	TGTGCCAGCAGCTTAATTGGGGGACAGGGGCTATCAACTAATGAAAAACTGTTTTTT
many	TRBV24-1	TRBJ1-2	TRBD1	CATDDRARGGYTF	TGTGCCACCGACGACAGGGCGAGGGGTGGCTACACCTTC
-	TRBV11-2	TRBJ2-3	TRBD1	CASSPSAGTGASDTQYF	TGTGCCAGCAGCCCATCTGCGGGGACAGGGGCGTCGGATACGCAGTATTTT
many	TRBV10-3	TRBJ2-7	TRBD1	CAISETGDLYEQYF	TGTGCCATCAGTGAGACAGGGGACCTCTACGAGCAGTACTTC
many	TRBV10-3	TRBJ1-1	-	CAISQGSTEAFF	TGTGCCATCAGTCAAGGGAGTACTGAAGCTTTCTTT
few	TRBV7-9	TRBJ2-1	-	CASSLAEGNEQFF	TGTGCCAGCAGCTTGGCGGAAGGGAATGAGCAGTTCTTC
few	TRBV30	TRBJ2-7	TRBD1	CAWSNIVRDRDPYEQYF	TGTGCCTGGAGTAACATCGTCCGGGACAGGGACCCCTACGAGCAGTACTTC
few	TRBV9	TRBJ2-2	-	CASSVGSRSTGELFF	TGTGCCAGCAGCGTAGGTTCGCGGAGTACCGGGGAGCTGTTTTTT